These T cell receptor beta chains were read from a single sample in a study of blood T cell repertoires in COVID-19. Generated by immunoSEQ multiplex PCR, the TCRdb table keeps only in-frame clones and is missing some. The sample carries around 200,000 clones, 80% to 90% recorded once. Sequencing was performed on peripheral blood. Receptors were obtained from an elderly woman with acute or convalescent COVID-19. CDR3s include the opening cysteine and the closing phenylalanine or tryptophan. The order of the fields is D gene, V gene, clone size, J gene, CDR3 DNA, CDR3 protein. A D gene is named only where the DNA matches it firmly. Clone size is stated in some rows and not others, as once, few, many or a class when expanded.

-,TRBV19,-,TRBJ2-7,TGTGCCAGTAGTATTAAGGTAGCGGCTCCCTACGAGCAGTACTTC,CASSIKVAAPYEQYF
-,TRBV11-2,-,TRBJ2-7,TGTGCCAGCAGGAGAGGGTACGAGCAGTACTTC,CASRRGYEQYF
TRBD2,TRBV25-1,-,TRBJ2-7,TGTGCCAGCAGTGCTGTTGAGGGGCGGGAGGGATCCTACGAGCAGTACTTC,CASSAVEGREGSYEQYF
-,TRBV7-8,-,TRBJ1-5,TGTGCCAGCAGCTTGAGTAGAAATCAGCCCCAGCATTTT,CASSLSRNQPQHF
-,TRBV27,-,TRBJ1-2,TGTGCCAGCAGTTTGCGCGCAGATGAGGATGGCTACACCTTC,CASSLRADEDGYTF
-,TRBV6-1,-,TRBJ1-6,TGTGCCAGCAGTGAAACTTTTCCAGGGCGGTCACCCCTCCACTTT,CASSETFPGRSPLHF
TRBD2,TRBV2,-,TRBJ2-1,TGTGCCACCCGGACTAGCGGGTCTGGTCGTGAGCAGTTCTTC,CATRTSGSGREQFF
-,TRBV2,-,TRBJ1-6,-,CASILAGSSYNSPLHF
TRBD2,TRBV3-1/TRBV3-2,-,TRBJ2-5,TGTGCCAGCAGCCACTCCTTGATCGGGACTAGCGGGAGTAGGCAGACCCAGTACTTC,CASSHSLIGTSGSRQTQYF
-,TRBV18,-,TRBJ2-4,TGTGCCAGCTCACCGGCGTGGGGGGGCGAGGACATTCAGTACTTC,CASSPAWGGEDIQYF
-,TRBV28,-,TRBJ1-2,TGTGCCAGCAGTTCCTCTTCGCGGGTAGACTATGGCTACACCTTC,CASSSSSRVDYGYTF
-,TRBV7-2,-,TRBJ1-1,TGTGCCAGCAGCTTACTCCATTTAGAGGTCACTGAAGCTTTCTTT,CASSLLHLEVTEAFF
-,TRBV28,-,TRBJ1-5,TGTGCCAGCAAGTTGAGGCAGTCCCCCCAGCATTTT,CASKLRQSPQHF
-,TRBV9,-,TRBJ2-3,TGTGCCAGCAGCGAGTCTAGGTTGGAGGATACGCAGTATTTT,CASSESRLEDTQYF
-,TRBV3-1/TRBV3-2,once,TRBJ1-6,TGTGCCAGCAGCCAAATCCCAGGGTATTCACCCCTCCACTTT,CASSQIPGYSPLHF
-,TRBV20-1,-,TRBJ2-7,TGCAGTGCTCACAGGGACTACGAGCAGTACTTC,CSAHRDYEQYF
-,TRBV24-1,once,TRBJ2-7,TGTGCCACCAGTGCCAGGGCGGTCTCTACAGCCTACGAGCAGTACTTC,CATSARAVSTAYEQYF
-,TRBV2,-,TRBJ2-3,TGTGCCAGCATGTTGGAGGGGTTTTACACAGATACGCAGTATTTT,CASMLEGFYTDTQYF
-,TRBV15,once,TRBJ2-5,TGTGCCACCAGCAGAGGTGAGAGGCTACAAGAGACCCAGTACTTC,CATSRGERLQETQYF
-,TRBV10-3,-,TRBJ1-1,TGTGCCATCAGTTACAGTCAGGAGGCTGAAGCTTTCTTT,CAISYSQEAEAFF
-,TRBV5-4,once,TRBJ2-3,TGTGCCAGCAGTCCCCGAGAAACCACAGATACGCAGTATTTT,CASSPRETTDTQYF
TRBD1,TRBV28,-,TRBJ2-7,TGTGCCAGCAGCCTTCACGGACAGGGCTACGAGCAGTACTTC,CASSLHGQGYEQYF
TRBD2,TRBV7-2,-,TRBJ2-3,TGTGCCAGCAGCTCTGTGCTACTAGCGGGAGGCCCCACAGATACGCAGTATTTT,CASSSVLLAGGPTDTQYF
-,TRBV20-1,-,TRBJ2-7,TGCAGTGCTAGTGCGAAGACCCTGGCGGTGTTCGAGCAGTACTTC,CSASAKTLAVFEQYF
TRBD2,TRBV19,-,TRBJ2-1,TGTGCCAGTAGTAGGTGGGGAGGGTTTCGGGACAATGAGCAGTTCTTC,CASSRWGGFRDNEQFF
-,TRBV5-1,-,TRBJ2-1,TGCGCCAGCAGCTTGGGTCTCACTAACAATGAGCAGTTCTTC,CASSLGLTNNEQFF
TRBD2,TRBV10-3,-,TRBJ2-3,TGTGCCATCAGTGAGGAGACTAGCGGCCAAACAGATACGCAGTATTTT,CAISEETSGQTDTQYF
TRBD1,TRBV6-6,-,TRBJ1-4,TGTGCCAGCAGTAAATCGACAGGGGGTGAAAAACTGTTTTTT,CASSKSTGGEKLFF
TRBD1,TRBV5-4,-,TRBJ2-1,TGTGCCAGCAGCCAAACAGGGGGCAATGAGCAGTTCTTC,CASSQTGGNEQFF
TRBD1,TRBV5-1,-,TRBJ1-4,TGCGCCAGCACCGCAGGGGGTAGTAATGAAAAACTGTTTTTT,CASTAGGSNEKLFF